This TCR beta chain was sequenced during a study of OX40 agonist ivuxolimab in advanced cancers. Findings of the study overall: The specificity for antigen of the expanded peripheral T cells was not determined.

Profiled with immunoSEQ multiplex PCR; TCRdb holds only in-frame clones, not every one. This sample yields roughly 76,000 clones, of which 70% to 90% are seen a single time; around 5.1% belongs to the top ten. The CDR3 covers 12 residues. V was trimmed by 0 bases and J by 5 bases, leaving 4 bases between them. CDR1 is MNHNY and CDR2 is SVGAGI in the germline V gene (reference sequence). In regard to this clone: Its matching antigen is unknown.

The receptor was isolated from an adult with an advanced solid tumor such as melanoma, head and neck, liver or kidney cancer. The source was CD4+ or CD8+ T cells sorted from blood, collected in a trial of the OX40 agonist ivuxolimab. The rearrangement joins TRBV6-6 to TRBJ2-5; D is unclear. The CDR3, as DNA: TGTGCCAGCAGTTACTCTTGGGAGACCCAGTACTTC. This codes for CASSYSWETQYF.